This TCR beta chain comes out of a study of vaccination and CD4 T cells after COVID-19. Study context: Convalescent patients, SARS-CoV-2 positive by nasal swab PCR, comprised several mild cases and one severe case. Participants, all vaccine recipients, received two doses of either BNT162b2 or mRNA-1273. A few convalescent patients were sampled at day 14 and days 161 to 241 post-vaccination. The study drew post-COVID samples a median about 100 days after diagnosis (range 35 to 161).

Time point noted: late sampling 161 to 241 days after vaccination in three convalescent patients. Treatment given: 10-day PBMC culture with coronavirus spike peptide pools or control peptides (ViraFEST assay). In this sample, this clonotype is medium-sized (0.01 to 0.1%). The antigen remains undetermined. Sequencing of DNA taken from cultured CD4+ T cells relied on the Oncomine TCR Beta short-read assay. TCRdb analysed the PCR reads with MiXCR anew, one entry per CDR3 protein. The sample lists approximately 17,000 distinct CDR3 sequences; just under 55% were seen once. The sequence was obtained from a human donor who had recovered from COVID-19. Sequencing used CD4+ T cells from blood, cultured in vitro, obtained about 7 months after SARS-CoV-2 vaccination.

The CDR3 nucleotides are TGTGCCAGCAGCCCAACAGCTTACGAGCAGTACTTC. Translated: CASSPTAYEQYF. The rearrangement links TRBV21-1 to TRBJ2-7. TRBV21-1 is a known pseudogene. The CDR3 contains 12 residues.